The 18 T cell receptor beta chains in this list originate from one sample, sequenced in a study of control samples from healthy donors and cancer patients (dated by TCRdb to 2018 to 2020). Library prep was done by the immunoSEQ multiplex PCR assay. Not all clones reach the TCRdb copy of this immuneACCESS table, which keeps in-frame sequences only. Checked studies attribute under half of the gap to unresolved V genes and leave the rest unexplained. For this sample there are roughly 450,000 clones; more than 80% appear just once. Approximately 6.3% of the sample belongs to the ten largest clones. The sample comprised PBMCs. The source is a man between 35 and 55 years old with head and neck cancer.

The chain joins TRBV19 to TRBJ1-1; the D gene is possibly TRBD1 (5 bases). The CDR3 extends over 14 amino acids. The V and J ends lost 6 bases and 1 base respectively, with 12 bases between them. The germline CDR1 and CDR2 sequences are LNHDA and SQIVND (reference sequence). CDR3 in DNA: TGTGCCAGTAGCCACAGGACGGGGAACACTGAAGCTTTCTTT. It yields the protein CASSHRTGNTEAFF.

The sample holds a few counts of this clone. Here the CDR3 reads CASSIVVGGRQPQHF. The CDR3 nucleotides are TGTGCCAGTAGTATTGTCGTGGGGGGCCGGCAGCCCCAGCATTTT. This chain connects TRBV19 to TRBJ1-5; the D gene is possibly TRBD1 (6 bases). There are 15 residues in the CDR3. Trimming removed 3 bases at V and 7 bases at J, with 16 bases between. The germline gives CDR1 LNHDA, CDR2 SQIVND (reference sequence). Full variable domain (missing parts from reference TRBV19 and TRBJ1-5): DGGITQSPKYLFRKEGQNVTLSCEQNLNHDAMYWYRQDPGQGLRLIYYSQIVNDFQKGDIAEGYSVSREKKESFPLTVTSAQKNPTAFYLCASSIVVGGRQPQHFGDGTRLSIL.

A word on this clone: The same CDR3 is also encoded by other DNA sequences in this sample. The V call is TRBV6-2 or TRBV6-3, the J call TRBJ2-7; no clear D. The germline CDR1 and CDR2 sequences are MNHEY and SVGEGT. Deletions cut 6 bases from V and 1 base from J, with 7 bases between. The CDR3 covers 12 residues. The CDR3: CASSVSSYEQYF. The CDR3 bases are TGTGCCAGCAGCGTTTCGTCCTACGAGCAGTACTTC.

This clone was observed a single time. This chain links TRBV5-1 with TRBJ2-1, with TRBD2 matching 8 bases. This CDR3 comprises 16 residues. The V gene end was trimmed by 1 base and the J gene end by 7 bases; junction bases not matched to a gene: 10. Per germline, CDR1 SGHRS and CDR2 YFSETQ. The CDR3 reads CASSLSASGRINEQFF. The CDR3 DNA reads TGCGCCAGCAGCTTGAGTGCCAGCGGGAGAATAAATGAGCAGTTCTTC.

The gene calls are TRBV28 and TRBJ2-7; D gene uncertain. The germline V gene encodes CDR1 MDHEN and CDR2 SYDVKM. V was trimmed by 6 bases and J by 11 bases, leaving 17 bases between them. The CDR3 totals 12 residues. DNA for the CDR3: TGTGCCAGCAGGCAGGACGGCTACGGCGAGTACTTC. This sequence encodes CASRQDGYGEYF.

V and J are TRBV14 and TRBJ2-5; possible D gene TRBD1, 6 bases. The V gene's germline CDR1 is SGHDN and CDR2 FVKESK. The CDR3 contains 15 residues. V lost 3 bases to trimming and J lost 2 bases, with 13 bases between them. This CDR3 reads CASSHRRQAQETQYF. The CDR3 nucleotides read TGTGCCAGCAGCCATCGTAGACAGGCTCAAGAGACCCAGTACTTC.

V usage is TRBV5-1 and J usage is TRBJ1-4; weak D call: TRBD1 (5 bases). Per germline, CDR1 SGHRS and CDR2 YFSETQ. The CDR3 length is 15 residues. Trimming took off 4 bases at V and 7 bases at J, with 17 bases between the two ends. The CDR3 region is CASSPAGGWGEKLFF. The CDR3 nucleotides read TGCGCCAGCAGCCCAGCTGGGGGTTGGGGTGAAAAACTGTTTTTT.

In nucleotides, the CDR3 is TGTGCCAGCAGCTTGGGACAGCTGAGCTCCTACAATGAGCAGTTCTTC. Amino acid sequence: CASSLGQLSSYNEQFF. V and J are TRBV11-3 and TRBJ2-1, with 7 bases that match TRBD1. Germline V gene sequence: CDR1 SGHNT, CDR2 YENEEA. The CDR3 is 16 residues long. V lost 3 bases and J lost 0; bases outside the gene matches: 5.

This chain uses TRBV19 with TRBJ1-1; TRBD1 is a possible D gene (6 bases). Per germline, CDR1 LNHDA and CDR2 SQIVND (reference sequence). The V and J ends lost 9 bases and 0 bases respectively, with 20 bases between them. CDR3 size: 16 residues. CDR3 DNA sequence: TGTGCCAGCAGAGTACAAGCTGGGGGCATGAACACTGAAGCTTTCTTT. Protein sequence: CASRVQAGGMNTEAFF.

The CDR3, as DNA: TGTGCCAGCAGCGGAGGGGACCCGGAGACCCAGTACTTC. Residues: CASSGGDPETQYF. The chain joins TRBV12-3 or TRBV12-4 to TRBJ2-5; maybe TRBD2 (6 bases). The CDR3 covers 13 residues. V lost 6 bases to trimming and J lost 5 bases, with 13 bases between them.

The genes are TRBV21-1 and TRBJ1-3; the table assigns TRBD1, which was not confirmed against the DNA. TRBV21-1 is a documented pseudogene. The CDR3 has 17 amino acids. The CDR3 here is CASSNYGGRTVVNTIYF. CDR3 nucleotides: TGTGCCAGCAGCAATTACGGCGGTAGGACAGTAGTGAACACCATATATTTT.

J is TRBJ2-7 and V is TRBV9; 11 bases align to TRBD1. This CDR3 is built from 14 residues. The germline V gene encodes CDR1 SGDLS and CDR2 YYNGEE. V lost 4 bases and J lost 5; bases outside the gene matches: 5. CDR3 sequence: CASSPGQGANEQYF. As DNA, the CDR3 is TGTGCCAGCAGCCCAGGACAGGGGGCTAACGAGCAGTACTTC.

This chain uses TRBV6-5 with TRBJ1-2; TRBD1 matches 7 bases. V gave up 0 bases and J gave up 4 bases; unmatched junction bases: 5. This CDR3 spans 15 amino acids. The germline CDR1 and CDR2 sequences are MNHEY and SVGAGI. The chain's CDR3 is CASSYSGQPIYGYTF. Written as DNA, the CDR3 is TGTGCCAGCAGTTACTCGGGACAGCCGATCTATGGCTACACCTTC.

This chain connects TRBV7-9 to TRBJ2-3; D uncertain. CDR1 is SEHNR, CDR2 FQNEAQ, per germline (reference sequence). The V and J ends lost 1 base and 4 bases respectively, with 9 bases between them. CDR3 length: 14 amino acids. The DNA of the CDR3 is TGTGCCAGCAGCTTAGGCGTCAGCGCAGATACGCAGTATTTT. Protein sequence: CASSLGVSADTQYF.

The chain combines TRBV3-1 (or the pseudogene TRBV3-2) with TRBJ2-5; 9 bases map to TRBD1. The germline V gene has CDR1 LGHDT and CDR2 YNNKEL (reference sequence). The CDR3 loop spans 19 amino acids. The V and J ends lost 4 bases and 1 base, in that order; junction bases with no gene match: 16. The CDR3 loop is CASSRRTGAYWGVQETQYF. CDR3 in DNA: TGTGCCAGCAGCCGAAGGACAGGGGCTTATTGGGGTGTCCAAGAGACCCAGTACTTC.

The genes are TRBV2 and TRBJ2-1; 8 bases match TRBD2. Germline CDR1 reads SNHLY; CDR2 reads FYNNEI. Trimming removed 4 bases from V and 4 bases from J; junction bases left unmatched: 6. This CDR3 contains 15 residues. CDR3 sequence (DNA): TGTGCCAGCAGTGGCTGGGCGGGGGGATACAATGAGCAGTTCTTC. Translated: CASSGWAGGYNEQFF.

The chain has TRBV7-2 and TRBJ2-5; no clear D. V lost 2 bases, J lost 8 bases, and 18 bases lay in between. Germline CDR1 is SGHTA and CDR2 is FQGNSA. The CDR3 runs to 15 residues. The CDR3 DNA sequence: TGTGCCAGCAGCTTATTACCCTCGGCCTCTCGAACCCAGTACTTC. This sequence encodes CASSLLPSASRTQYF. The full variable domain, its missing parts supplied by reference TRBV7-2 and TRBJ2-5, is GAGVSQSPSNKVTEKGKDVELRCDPISGHTALYWYRQSLGQGLEFLIYFQGNSAPDKSGLPSDRFSAERTGGSVSTLTIQRTQQEDSAVYLCASSLLPSASRTQYFGPGTRLLVL.

The V call is TRBV6-5, the J call TRBJ2-1; tentative D call: TRBD1 (6 bases). The V gene's germline CDR1 is MNHEY and CDR2 SVGAGI. V shed 4 bases and J shed 4 bases, with 8 bases lying between them. This CDR3 has 13 amino acids. The CDR3 region has the DNA TGTGCCAGCAGTTCCGGGACATACAATGAGCAGTTCTTC. Amino acid sequence: CASSSGTYNEQFF.